The subject of this entry is one T cell receptor (beta chain). The data were taken from a study of blood T cell repertoires in COVID-19. In the original processing: Researchers report that nucleated cell counts were estimated from reference gene primer amplification. The method was immunoSEQ multiplex PCR; TCRdb's version includes in-frame clones alone and lacks a portion of them. V, J and clone size are taken as reported in that table, and D and trimming were inferred from the DNA itself. The sample contains approximately 97,000 clones, 91% of which appear only once. V was pared by 0 bases and J by 1 base, with 10 bases between. Germline values: CDR1 LGHNT, CDR2 FRNRAP. This CDR3 is 16 amino acids long.

This rearrangement joins TRBV12-5 to TRBJ2-1; a weak D match, TRBD2 (6 bases). The TCR was taken from a man between 18 and 35 years old with acute or convalescent COVID-19. The sequenced sample was peripheral blood. CDR3 sequence reads: CASGLVVAASYNEQFF. The CDR3 nucleotides are TGTGCTAGTGGTTTGGTGGTAGCGGCGTCCTACAATGAGCAGTTCTTC.